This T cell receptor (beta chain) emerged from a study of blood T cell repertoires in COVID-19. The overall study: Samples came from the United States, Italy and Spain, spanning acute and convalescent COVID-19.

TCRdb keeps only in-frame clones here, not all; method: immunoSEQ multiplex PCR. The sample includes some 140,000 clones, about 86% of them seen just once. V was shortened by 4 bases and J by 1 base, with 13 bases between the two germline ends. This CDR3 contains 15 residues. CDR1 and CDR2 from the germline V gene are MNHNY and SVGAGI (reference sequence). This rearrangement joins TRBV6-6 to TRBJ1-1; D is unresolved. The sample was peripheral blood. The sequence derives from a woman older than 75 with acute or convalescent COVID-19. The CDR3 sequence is CASSSNLAGNTEAFF. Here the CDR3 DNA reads TGTGCCAGCAGTTCCAATCTCGCGGGGAACACTGAAGCTTTCTTT.